The 2 T cell receptor beta chains presented below share a single source sample, sequenced in a study of OX40 agonist ivuxolimab in advanced cancers. Only in-frame clones appear in the TCRdb table, and some are missing; sequencing was by immunoSEQ multiplex PCR. The data show about 40,000 clones, roughly 90% seen once. The specimen comprised CD4+ or CD8+ T cells sorted from blood, sampled in a trial of the OX40 agonist ivuxolimab. The receptors were sampled from an adult with an advanced solid tumor such as melanoma, head and neck, liver or kidney cancer.

This chain connects TRBV5-1 to TRBJ2-7; 7 positions agree with TRBD1. Germline V gene data show CDR1 as SGHRS and CDR2 as YFSETQ. This CDR3 is 14 amino acids long. The trim removed 1 base at V and 6 bases at J, leaving 7 bases unmatched. The CDR3 region is CASSLRGGLTEQYF. CDR3 coding DNA: TGCGCCAGCAGCTTGAGAGGGGGCCTGACCGAGCAGTACTTC.

The gene calls are TRBV10-3 and TRBJ2-1, with a tentative D call TRBD1 (5 bases). The CDR3 covers 13 residues. Germline V CDR1 and CDR2: ENHRY, SYGVKD. The V end lost 3 bases, the J end lost 7 bases, and 10 bases lay between the germline ends. CDR3 bases: TGTGCCATCAGTGAACCAGGGCGAAATGAGCAGTTCTTC. Amino acids: CAISEPGRNEQFF.